This TCR beta chain was observed in a study of beta chain features in type 1 diabetes. Findings and limits, study-wide: Shorter TCRB CDR3s, moderately but significantly so, were found in Type 1 diabetes patients in all four CD4+ subsets. In comparison with healthy donors, patients had naive, central memory and Treg TCRB repertoires that appeared more similar.

Cells sorted by CD45RO/CCR7/CD25/CD127/CD95/CD27 comprised CD4+ naive, central memory, regulatory and stem cell-like memory cells. As regards this clone: As yet, its antigen is unknown.

Since all of the isolated RNA was reverse transcribed, expressed TCRB transcripts were what got sequenced. Each sample of naive, central memory or regulatory T cells had, on average, about 3.57 million reads. The repertoire was sequenced with immunoSEQ multiplex PCR; TCRdb's copy has only in-frame clones and lacks some. The sample contains tens of thousands of clones, approximately 50% of which appear only once. This receptor was obtained from a young man with type 1 diabetes. Sequencing input: central memory CD4+ T cells from blood.

CDR3 region: CASSARGYTEAFF. DNA of the CDR3: TGTGCCAGCAGCGCGCGGGGATACACTGAAGCTTTCTTT. The chain joins TRBV6-1 to TRBJ1-1; no reliable D call. V gave up 6 bases and J gave up 3 bases, with 11 bases separating them. The germline CDR1 and CDR2 sequences are MNHNS and SASEGT. This CDR3 has 13 residues.